Listed below are T cell receptor beta chains from one sample, sequenced in a study of cytomegalovirus exposure and HLA in healthy donors. Sequencing was performed with immunoSEQ multiplex PCR; in TCRdb, only in-frame clones are kept and a portion is missing. Of some 150,000 clones in the sample, about 72% were seen once. Sequenced material: PBMCs. The receptors shown here come from a man aged 25 to 40 in good health and CMV-seropositive. Both conserved end residues are part of each CDR3. The order of the fields is clone size, V gene, D gene, J gene, CDR3 DNA, CDR3 protein. A D gene is named only where the DNA matches it firmly. Clone size, where shown, is once, few, many, or a class for clones that have expanded.

-	TRBV6-1	TRBD2	TRBJ2-7	TGTGCCAGCAGGGCTAGCGGCTCCTACGAGCAGTACTTC	CASRASGSYEQYF
once	TRBV2	-	TRBJ2-7	TGTGCCAGCAGTGGTCGGCAGGCCGCCTACGAGCAGTACTTC	CASSGRQAAYEQYF
few	TRBV14	TRBD1	TRBJ1-2	TGTGCCAGCAGCACCGGACAGGCCCGATACTACACCTTC	CASSTGQARYYTF
few	TRBV28	TRBD1	TRBJ1-2	TGTGCCAGCAGTTTCCCCAGCCAGGGGGGAGGCTACACCTTC	CASSFPSQGGGYTF
-	TRBV11-2	TRBD1	TRBJ2-7	TGTGCCAGCAGACGGGACAGGGGCTCCTACGAGCAGTACTTC	CASRRDRGSYEQYF
-	TRBV2	-	TRBJ2-2	TGTGCCAGCAGTCCCCAGGTCGGGGGAACCGGGGAGCTGTTTTTT	CASSPQVGGTGELFF
-	TRBV7-8	-	TRBJ1-3	TGTGCCAGCAGCTTAGCGCTCAGGCCCTCTGGAAACACCATATATTTT	CASSLALRPSGNTIYF
-	TRBV28	TRBD1	TRBJ1-5	TGTGCCATCCGGACAGGGAACGGAATTCAGCCCCAGCATTTT	CAIRTGNGIQPQHF
once	TRBV9	TRBD1	TRBJ2-5	TGTGCCAGCAGCAGACAGGGCCCAGAGACCCAGTACTTC	CASSRQGPETQYF
few	TRBV4-3	TRBD1	TRBJ1-2	TGCGCCAGCAGCCGGAGCGGGACAGGGGTTGGCTACACCTTC	CASSRSGTGVGYTF
-	TRBV2	-	TRBJ1-1	TGTGCCAGCAGCGGACAGTTTGGGACTGAAGCTTTCTTT	CASSGQFGTEAFF
-	TRBV6-5	-	TRBJ1-5	TGTGCCAGCAGTTACTCCACGGGTGTTCAGCCCCAGCATTTT	CASSYSTGVQPQHF
-	TRBV9	TRBD2	TRBJ2-3	TGTGCCAGCAGTAGCTGGGGAGGGGATACGCAGTATTTT	CASSSWGGDTQYF
-	TRBV9	TRBD2	TRBJ2-3	TGTGCCAGCAGCGCCTTTGCGGGGGCAGATACGCAGTATTTT	CASSAFAGADTQYF
-	TRBV19	TRBD1	TRBJ1-1	TGTGCCAGTAGTACGGACAGGGACACTGAAGCTTTCTTT	CASSTDRDTEAFF
-	TRBV7-8	TRBD2	TRBJ2-5	TGTGCCAGCAGCTTAGATTATTCGGGGGGGCGCGAGACCCAGTACTTC	CASSLDYSGGRETQYF
-	TRBV6-1	-	TRBJ2-7	TGTGCCAGCGTCGCATTGGGGGCCCCCTACGAGCAGTACTTC	CASVALGAPYEQYF
-	TRBV19	TRBD1	TRBJ1-4	TGTGCCAGTAAAAACAGGGGTAGAGCGAGTGAAAAACTGTTTTTT	CASKNRGRASEKLFF
-	TRBV19	-	TRBJ1-4	TGTGCCAGTAATAGACAGTTGAATGAAAAACTGTTTTTT	CASNRQLNEKLFF
-	TRBV30	-	TRBJ2-3	TGTGCCGGGTCTATAGCTAGCACAGATACGCAGTATTTT	CAGSIASTDTQYF
few	TRBV6-5	-	TRBJ2-3	TGTGCCAGCAGCCCGTTTGGAGGTACAGATACGCAGTATTTT	CASSPFGGTDTQYF
-	TRBV14	-	TRBJ2-5	TGTGCCAGCAGCTTCCCGCGCGGAGAGACCCAGTACTTC	CASSFPRGETQYF
-	TRBV14	TRBD1	TRBJ1-4	TGTGCCAGCAGCCAAGAACCCGACTGGACAGGGACGAAGGAAAAACTGTTTTTT	CASSQEPDWTGTKEKLFF
-	TRBV27	TRBD2	TRBJ2-7	TGTGCCAGCAGTTTATCGTGGGGGGGTTACGAGCAGTACTTC	CASSLSWGGYEQYF
-	TRBV7-9	-	TRBJ2-2	TGTGCCAGCAGTCGAACGAGGGACACCGGGGAGCTGTTTTTT	CASSRTRDTGELFF
once	TRBV2	TRBD2	TRBJ2-7	TGTGCCAGCAGCCTGACCGGGACTAGCGCCTACGAGCAGTACTTC	CASSLTGTSAYEQYF
-	TRBV29-1	TRBD1	TRBJ2-3	TGCAGCTTGACAGGGGGCGGTATTCGCGATACGCAGTATTTT	CSLTGGGIRDTQYF
-	TRBV19	TRBD2	TRBJ2-7	TGTGCCAGTAGTCCAAGCGGGGGCGCCTACGAGCAGTACTTC	CASSPSGGAYEQYF